This TCR beta chain derives from a study of blood T cell repertoires in COVID-19. Background on the study: In each case, the material was cDNA or gDNA derived from T cells, B-cell-depleted T cells, or PBMCs.

Per the original methods: Amplifying reference gene primers gave estimates of nucleated cell counts. The assay was immunoSEQ multiplex PCR, and TCRdb's table has in-frame clones only and misses some. That table is the source of V, J and clone size, and D and trimming were worked out from the DNA. Of 350,000 to 450,000 clones listed, roughly 92% are singletons. Germline assignment: CDR1 MNHEY and CDR2 SVGAGI. V dropped 6 bases and J dropped 1 base, with 15 bases sitting between them. The CDR3 contains 15 residues. Cohort placement rested on clinical history that participants reported themselves. All exposed participants met a person with COVID-19 within 2 weeks before entering the study.

Specimen: PBMCs or T cells enriched from blood (not recorded which). This TCR was recovered from a woman aged 40 to 55 who had been exposed to COVID-19. The chain links TRBV6-5 to TRBJ1-2; D perhaps matches TRBD1 (5 bases). DNA for the CDR3: TGTGCCAGCAGCCCGAACCCGGGACTTAACTATGGCTACACCTTC. Translating gives CASSPNPGLNYGYTF.